This T cell receptor beta chain was recovered during a study of blood T cell repertoires in COVID-19 (dated by TCRdb to about 2020). A note on the overall study: The collaborator samples originated in the United States, Italy and Spain and spanned the acute and convalescent phases of COVID-19. The dataset comprised deeply sampled blood TCRbeta repertoires from subjects exposed to, actively infected with, or recovered from COVID-19. Samples were obtained from the ongoing ImmuneRACE study (first 160 participants) and from about 1,300 subjects provided by 6 global collaborators. Nearly every sample came with metadata listing a de-identified subject ID, COVID-19 status, age in years and sex. The material from the prospective study consisted of cDNA or gDNA derived from T cells, B-cell-depleted T cells, or PBMCs. The repertoires were made available in a free public database intended to serve as a resource for research on the immune response to SARS-CoV-2. Where available, HLA class I and class II types were obtained from metadata supplied by the sample provider rather than from assay-based typing. The full study reports these points: How much clinical and demographic metadata was included differed by source and by participant, and the metadata was provided uncurated.

Whole blood was collected in K2EDTA tubes by collaborating institutions according to the institutions' own protocols. For TCRbeta analysis, collaborator samples were shipped as frozen whole blood, as isolated PBMCs, or as DNA extracted from either sample type. TCRbeta CDR3 regions were amplified from genomic DNA by means of the immunoSEQ Assay, a bias-controlled multiplex PCR. The authors' pipeline ran thus. Within the assay, amplification of reference gene primers was used to estimate how many nucleated cells each sample contained. Sequence reads were collapsed and filtered to measure the absolute abundance of every unique TCRbeta CDR3 rearrangement. For each sample, productive Simpson clonality was calculated as the square root of Simpson's diversity index over productive rearrangements. The immuneACCESS repertoire file appears here via TCRdb, limited to in-frame rearrangements. These files lack a portion of the clones; in checked studies, under half of the deficit traces to unresolved V genes, and the cause of the others is not known. The V and J calls and clone size were taken over from that table, and D and trimming were inferred from the DNA. This sample comprises about 140,000 clones, roughly 82% of them detected only once. The ten largest account for roughly 14% of the sample.

Worth noting for this clone: There is no known antigen for this receptor. Nothing much larger sits one base from this clone, and base qualities are not available.

Looking up the germline V gene yields CDR1 SGHTA and CDR2 FQGNSA. V was cut back by 2 bases and J by 1 base, leaving a gap of 8 bases between them. There are 15 amino acids in the CDR3, from cysteine to phenylalanine inclusive. Only CDR3 DNA is held: 45 bases, read in frame from base 1. The receptor was isolated from an elderly man with acute or convalescent COVID-19. The chain joins TRBV7-2 to TRBJ2-2; TRBD2 is possibly the D segment (5 matching bases). Material: peripheral blood. The base sequence is TGTGCCAGCAGCTTAACTAGGGTGAACACCGGGGAGCTGTTTTTT. It specifies CASSLTRVNTGELFF.